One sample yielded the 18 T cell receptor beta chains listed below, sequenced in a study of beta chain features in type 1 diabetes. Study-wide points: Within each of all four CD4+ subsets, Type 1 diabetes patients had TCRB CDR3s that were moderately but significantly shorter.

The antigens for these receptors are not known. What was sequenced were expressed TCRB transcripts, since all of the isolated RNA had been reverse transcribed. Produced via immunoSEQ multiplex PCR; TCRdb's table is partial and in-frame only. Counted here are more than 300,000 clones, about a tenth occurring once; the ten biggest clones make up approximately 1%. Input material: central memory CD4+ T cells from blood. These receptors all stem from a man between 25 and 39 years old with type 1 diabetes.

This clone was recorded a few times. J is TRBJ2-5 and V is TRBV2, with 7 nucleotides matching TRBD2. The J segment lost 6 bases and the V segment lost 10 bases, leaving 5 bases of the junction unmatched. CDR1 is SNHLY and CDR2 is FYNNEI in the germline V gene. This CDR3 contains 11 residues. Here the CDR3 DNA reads TGTGCCACACTAGCGAGCAAGACCCAGTACTTC. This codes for CATLASKTQYF.

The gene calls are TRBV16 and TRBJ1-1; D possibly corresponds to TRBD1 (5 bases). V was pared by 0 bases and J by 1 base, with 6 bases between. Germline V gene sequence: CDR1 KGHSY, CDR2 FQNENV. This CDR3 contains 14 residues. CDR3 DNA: TGTGCCAGCAGCCAATCACAGGCGAACACTGAAGCTTTCTTT. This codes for CASSQSQANTEAFF. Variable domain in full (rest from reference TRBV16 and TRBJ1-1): GEEVAQTPKHLVRGEGQKAKLYCAPIKGHSYVFWYQQVLKNEFKFLISFQNENVFDETGMPKERFSAKCLPNSPCSLEIQATKLEDSAVYFCASSQSQANTEAFFGQGTRLTVV.

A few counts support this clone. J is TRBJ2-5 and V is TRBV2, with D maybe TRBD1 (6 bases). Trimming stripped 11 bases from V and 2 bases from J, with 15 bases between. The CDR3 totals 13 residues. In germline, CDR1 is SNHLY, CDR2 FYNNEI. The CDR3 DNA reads TGTGCCGGACTGGGACACCGACAAGAGACCCAGTACTTC. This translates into CAGLGHRQETQYF.

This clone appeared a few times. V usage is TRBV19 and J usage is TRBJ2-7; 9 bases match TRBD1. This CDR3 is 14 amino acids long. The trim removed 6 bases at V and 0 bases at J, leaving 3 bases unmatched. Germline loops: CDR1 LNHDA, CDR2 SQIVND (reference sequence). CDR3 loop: CASSGQGSSYEQYF. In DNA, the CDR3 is TGTGCCAGTAGCGGACAGGGGAGCTCCTACGAGCAGTACTTC.

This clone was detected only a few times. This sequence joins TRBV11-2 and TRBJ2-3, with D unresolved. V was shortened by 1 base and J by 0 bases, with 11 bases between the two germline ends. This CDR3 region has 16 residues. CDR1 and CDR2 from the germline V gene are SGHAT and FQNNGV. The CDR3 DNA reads TGTGCCAGCAGCTTAGTTTCGGTGCATAGCACAGATACGCAGTATTTT. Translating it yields CASSLVSVHSTDTQYF.

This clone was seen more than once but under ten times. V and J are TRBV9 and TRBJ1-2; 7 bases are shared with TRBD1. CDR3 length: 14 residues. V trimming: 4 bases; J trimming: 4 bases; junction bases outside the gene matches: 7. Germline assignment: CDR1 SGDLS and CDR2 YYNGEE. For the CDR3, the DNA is TGTGCCAGCAGCCACACGACAGGGAGCTATGGCTACACCTTC. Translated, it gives CASSHTTGSYGYTF. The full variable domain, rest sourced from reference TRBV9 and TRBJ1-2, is DSGVTQTPKHLITATGQRVTLRCSPRSGDLSVYWYQQSLDQGLQFLIQYYNGEERAKGNILERFSAQQFPDLHSELNLSSLELGDSALYFCASSHTTGSYGYTFGSGTRLTVV.

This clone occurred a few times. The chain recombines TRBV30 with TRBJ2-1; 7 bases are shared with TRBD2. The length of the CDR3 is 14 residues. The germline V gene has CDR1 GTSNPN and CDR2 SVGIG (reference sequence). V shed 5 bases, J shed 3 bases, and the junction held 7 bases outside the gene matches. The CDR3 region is CAWAAGEGYNEQFF. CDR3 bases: TGTGCCTGGGCCGCGGGGGAGGGCTACAATGAGCAGTTCTTC. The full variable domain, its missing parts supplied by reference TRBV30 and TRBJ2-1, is SQTIHQWPATLVQPVGSPLSLECTVEGTSNPNLYWYRQAAGRGLQLLFYSVGIGQISSEVPQNLSASRPQDRQFILSSKKLLLSDSGFYLCAWAAGEGYNEQFFGPGTRLTVL.

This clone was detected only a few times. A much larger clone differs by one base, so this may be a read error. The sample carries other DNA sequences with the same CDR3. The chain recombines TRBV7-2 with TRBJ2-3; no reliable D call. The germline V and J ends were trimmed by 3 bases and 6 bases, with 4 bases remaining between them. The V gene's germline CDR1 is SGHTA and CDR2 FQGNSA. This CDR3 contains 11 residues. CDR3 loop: CASSFSDTQYF. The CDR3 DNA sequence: TGTGCCAGCAGCTTTTCGGATACGCAGTATTTT.

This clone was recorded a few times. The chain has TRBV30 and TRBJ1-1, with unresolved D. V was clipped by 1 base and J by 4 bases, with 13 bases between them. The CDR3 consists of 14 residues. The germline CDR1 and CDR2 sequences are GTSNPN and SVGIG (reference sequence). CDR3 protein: CAWSASGVFTEAFF. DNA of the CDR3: TGTGCCTGGAGTGCCTCGGGAGTATTCACTGAAGCTTTCTTT.

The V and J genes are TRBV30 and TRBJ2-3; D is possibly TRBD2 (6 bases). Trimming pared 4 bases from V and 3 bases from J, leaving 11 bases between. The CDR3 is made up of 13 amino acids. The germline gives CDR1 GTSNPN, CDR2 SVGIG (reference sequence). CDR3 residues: CAWTAGRTDTQYF. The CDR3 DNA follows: TGTGCCTGGACGGCAGGGAGGACAGATACGCAGTATTTT.

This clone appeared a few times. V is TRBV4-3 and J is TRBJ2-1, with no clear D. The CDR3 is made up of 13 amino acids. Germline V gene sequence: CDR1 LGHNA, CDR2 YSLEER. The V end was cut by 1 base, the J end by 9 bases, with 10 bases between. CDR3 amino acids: CASSQVGSGEQFF. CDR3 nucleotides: TGCGCCAGCAGCCAAGTAGGAAGTGGTGAGCAGTTCTTC.

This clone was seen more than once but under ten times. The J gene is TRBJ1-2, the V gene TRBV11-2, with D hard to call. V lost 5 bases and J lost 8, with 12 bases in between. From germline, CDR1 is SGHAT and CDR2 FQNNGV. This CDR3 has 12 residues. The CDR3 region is CASSLRGFGYTF. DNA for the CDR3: TGTGCCAGCAGCCTAAGAGGGTTCGGCTACACCTTC.

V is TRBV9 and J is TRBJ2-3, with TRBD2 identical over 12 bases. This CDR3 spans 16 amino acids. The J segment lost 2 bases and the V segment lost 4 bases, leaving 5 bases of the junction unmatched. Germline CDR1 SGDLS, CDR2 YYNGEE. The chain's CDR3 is CASSSSSGGVTDTQYF. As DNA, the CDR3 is TGTGCCAGCAGCTCCTCTAGCGGGGGGGTCACAGATACGCAGTATTTT.

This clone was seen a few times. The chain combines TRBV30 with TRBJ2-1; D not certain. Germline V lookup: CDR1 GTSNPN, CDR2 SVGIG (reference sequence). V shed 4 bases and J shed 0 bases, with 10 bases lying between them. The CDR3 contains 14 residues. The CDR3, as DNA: TGTGCCTGGAACTACTACTCCTCCTACAATGAGCAGTTCTTC. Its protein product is CAWNYYSSYNEQFF. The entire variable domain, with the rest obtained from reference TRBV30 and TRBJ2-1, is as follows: SQTIHQWPATLVQPVGSPLSLECTVEGTSNPNLYWYRQAAGRGLQLLFYSVGIGQISSEVPQNLSASRPQDRQFILSSKKLLLSDSGFYLCAWNYYSSYNEQFFGPGTRLTVL.

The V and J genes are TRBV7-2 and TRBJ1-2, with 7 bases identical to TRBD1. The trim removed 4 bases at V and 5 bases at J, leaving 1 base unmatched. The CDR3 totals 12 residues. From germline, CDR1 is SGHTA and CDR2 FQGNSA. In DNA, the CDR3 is TGTGCCAGCAGCTCGGGACAGTATGGCTACACCTTC. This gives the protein CASSSGQYGYTF.

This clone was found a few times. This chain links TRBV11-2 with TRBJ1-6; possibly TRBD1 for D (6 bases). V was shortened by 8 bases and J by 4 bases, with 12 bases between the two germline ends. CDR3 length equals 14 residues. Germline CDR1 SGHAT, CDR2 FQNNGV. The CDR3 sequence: CASSSGQYNSPLHF. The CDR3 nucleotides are TGTGCCAGCTCCTCCGGACAGTATAATTCACCCCTCCACTTT.

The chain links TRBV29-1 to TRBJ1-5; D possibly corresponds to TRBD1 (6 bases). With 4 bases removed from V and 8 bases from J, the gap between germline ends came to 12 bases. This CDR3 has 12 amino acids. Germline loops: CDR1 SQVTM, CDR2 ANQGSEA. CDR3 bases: TGCAGCGTTGCCACAGGGACGGAGCCCCAGCATTTT. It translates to CSVATGTEPQHF.

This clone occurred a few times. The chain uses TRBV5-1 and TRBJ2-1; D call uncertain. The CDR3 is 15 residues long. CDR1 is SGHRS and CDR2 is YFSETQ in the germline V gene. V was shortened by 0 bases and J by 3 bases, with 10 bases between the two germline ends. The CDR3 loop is CASSLGSTSYNEQFF. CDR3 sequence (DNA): TGCGCCAGCAGCTTGGGTTCAACCAGCTACAATGAGCAGTTCTTC.